This TCR beta chain derives from a study of blood T cell repertoires in COVID-19. This CDR3 is built from 15 residues. Germline assignment: CDR1 MNHEY and CDR2 SVGAGI. V was cut by 8 bases and J by 2 bases, with 18 bases left in between. The authors' processing: Amplification from reference gene primers served as the basis for estimated nucleated cell counts. Some clones are missing from TCRdb's copy, which holds only in-frame ones; the method was immunoSEQ multiplex PCR. Clonal size and the V and J genes are those of that table, whereas D and trimming came from the DNA. The data show fewer than 150,000 clones, around 85% seen once.

The sample was peripheral blood. This clonotype was obtained from a man aged 50 to 60 with acute or convalescent COVID-19. The V and J genes are TRBV6-5 and TRBJ1-1; tentative D call: TRBD1 (5 bases). The CDR3 is CASHSNGAANTEAFF. CDR3 nucleotide sequence: TGTGCCAGCCATTCGAATGGGGCAGCTAACACTGAAGCTTTCTTT.